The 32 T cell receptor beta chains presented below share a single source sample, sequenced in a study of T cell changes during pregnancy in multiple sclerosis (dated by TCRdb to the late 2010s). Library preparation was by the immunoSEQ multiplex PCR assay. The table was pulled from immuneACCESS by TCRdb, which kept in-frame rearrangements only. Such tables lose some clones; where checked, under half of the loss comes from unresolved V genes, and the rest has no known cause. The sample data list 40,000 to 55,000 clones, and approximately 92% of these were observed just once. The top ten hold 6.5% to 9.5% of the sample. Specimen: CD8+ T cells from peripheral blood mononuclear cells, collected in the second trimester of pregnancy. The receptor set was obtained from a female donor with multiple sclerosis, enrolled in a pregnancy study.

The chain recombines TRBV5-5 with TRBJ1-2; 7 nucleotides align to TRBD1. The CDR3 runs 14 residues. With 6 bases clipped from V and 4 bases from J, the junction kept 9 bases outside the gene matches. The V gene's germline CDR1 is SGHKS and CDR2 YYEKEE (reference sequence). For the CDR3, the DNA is TGTGCCAGCACCGCCGGGACAGCGACCTATGGCTACACCTTC. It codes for CASTAGTATYGYTF.

CDR3 loop: CATSGTSGGDPADTQYF. CDR3 DNA sequence: TGTGCCACCAGCGGGACTAGCGGGGGGGATCCGGCAGATACGCAGTATTTT. The rearrangement links TRBV15 to TRBJ2-3; 16 bases map to TRBD2. The germline CDR1 and CDR2 sequences are LNHNV and YYDKDF (reference sequence). The V and J ends lost 5 bases and 4 bases, in that order; junction bases with no gene match: 6. The CDR3 covers 17 residues.

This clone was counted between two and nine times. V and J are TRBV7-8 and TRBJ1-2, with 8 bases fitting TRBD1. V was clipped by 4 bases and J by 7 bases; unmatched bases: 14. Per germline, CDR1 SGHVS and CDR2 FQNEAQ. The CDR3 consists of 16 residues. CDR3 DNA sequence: TGTGCCAGCAGCTCGGACATGGCAGGGGGCGCTTTTGGCTACACCTTC. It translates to CASSSDMAGGAFGYTF.

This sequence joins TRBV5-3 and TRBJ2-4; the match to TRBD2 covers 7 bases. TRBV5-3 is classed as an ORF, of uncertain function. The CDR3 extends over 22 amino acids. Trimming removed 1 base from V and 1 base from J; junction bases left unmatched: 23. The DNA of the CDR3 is TGTGCCAGAAGCTTGTGTCCTCGACCTCCACTTAAACTAGCGCTGGCCAAAAACATTCAGTACTTC. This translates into CARSLCPRPPLKLALAKNIQYF.

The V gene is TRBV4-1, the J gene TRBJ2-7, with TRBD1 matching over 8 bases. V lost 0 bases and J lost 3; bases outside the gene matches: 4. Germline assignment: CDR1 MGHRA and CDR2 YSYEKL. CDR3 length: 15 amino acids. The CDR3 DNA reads TGCGCCAGCAGCCAAGAGACAGGACAGGGCTACGAGCAGTACTTC. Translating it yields CASSQETGQGYEQYF.

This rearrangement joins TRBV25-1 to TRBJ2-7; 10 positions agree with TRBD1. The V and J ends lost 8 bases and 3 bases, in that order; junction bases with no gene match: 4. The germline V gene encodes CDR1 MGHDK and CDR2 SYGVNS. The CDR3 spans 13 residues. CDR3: CASGGTGDYEQYF. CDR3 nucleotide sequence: TGTGCCAGCGGTGGGACAGGGGACTACGAGCAGTACTTC.

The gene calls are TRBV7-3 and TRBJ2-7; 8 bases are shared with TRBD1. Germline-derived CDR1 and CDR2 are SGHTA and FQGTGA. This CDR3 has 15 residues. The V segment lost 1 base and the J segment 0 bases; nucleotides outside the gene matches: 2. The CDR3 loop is CASSLKGTGSYEQYF. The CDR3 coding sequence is TGTGCCAGCAGCTTAAAAGGGACAGGCTCCTACGAGCAGTACTTC.

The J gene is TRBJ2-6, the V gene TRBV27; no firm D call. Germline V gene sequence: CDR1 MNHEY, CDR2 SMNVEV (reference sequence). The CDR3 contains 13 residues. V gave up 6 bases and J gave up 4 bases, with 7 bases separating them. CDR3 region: CASSILGANVLTF. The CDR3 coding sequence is TGTGCCAGCAGCATACTCGGGGCCAACGTCCTGACTTTC.

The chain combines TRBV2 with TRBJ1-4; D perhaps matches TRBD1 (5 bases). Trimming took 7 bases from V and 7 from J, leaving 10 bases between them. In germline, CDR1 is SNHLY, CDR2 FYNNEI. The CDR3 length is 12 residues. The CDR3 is CASKRGLEKLFF. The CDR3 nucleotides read TGTGCCAGCAAACGGGGACTTGAAAAACTGTTTTTT.

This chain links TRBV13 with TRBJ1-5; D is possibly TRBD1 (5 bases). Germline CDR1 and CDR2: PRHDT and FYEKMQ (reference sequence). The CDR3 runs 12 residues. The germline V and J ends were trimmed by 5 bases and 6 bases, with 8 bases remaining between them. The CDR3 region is CASSPGGQPQHF. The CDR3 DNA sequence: TGTGCCAGCAGCCCGGGGGGTCAGCCCCAGCATTTT.

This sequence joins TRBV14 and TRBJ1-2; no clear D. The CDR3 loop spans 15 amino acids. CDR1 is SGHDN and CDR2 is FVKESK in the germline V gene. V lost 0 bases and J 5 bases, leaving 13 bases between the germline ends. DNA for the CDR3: TGTGCCAGCAGCCAAGATCCCGGACTTTTTTATGGCTACACCTTC. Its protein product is CASSQDPGLFYGYTF.

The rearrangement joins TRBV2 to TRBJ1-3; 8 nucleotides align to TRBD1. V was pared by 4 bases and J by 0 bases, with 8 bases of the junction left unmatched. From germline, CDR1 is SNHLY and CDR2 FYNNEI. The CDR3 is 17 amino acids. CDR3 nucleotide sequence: TGTGCCAGCAGTGGTGCCTTAACAGGGGGCTCTGGAAACACCATATATTTT. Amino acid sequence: CASSGALTGGSGNTIYF.

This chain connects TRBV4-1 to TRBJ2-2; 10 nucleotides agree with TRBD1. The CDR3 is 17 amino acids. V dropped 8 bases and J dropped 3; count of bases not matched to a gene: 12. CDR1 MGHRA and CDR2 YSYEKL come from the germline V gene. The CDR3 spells CASANLGGTGDTGELFF. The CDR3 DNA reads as TGCGCCAGCGCCAACTTGGGCGGGACAGGGGACACCGGGGAGCTGTTTTTT.

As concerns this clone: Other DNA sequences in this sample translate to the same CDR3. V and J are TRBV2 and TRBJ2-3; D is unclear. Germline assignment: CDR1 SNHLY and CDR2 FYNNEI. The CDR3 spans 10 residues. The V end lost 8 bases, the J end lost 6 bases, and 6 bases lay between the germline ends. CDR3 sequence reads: CASGGDTQYF. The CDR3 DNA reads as TGTGCCAGCGGCGGCGATACGCAGTATTTT.

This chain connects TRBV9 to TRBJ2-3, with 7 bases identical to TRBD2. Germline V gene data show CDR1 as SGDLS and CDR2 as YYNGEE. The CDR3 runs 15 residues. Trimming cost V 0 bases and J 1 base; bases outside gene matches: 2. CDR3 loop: CASSVVSGGTDTQYF. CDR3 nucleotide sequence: TGTGCCAGCAGCGTAGTCAGCGGGGGCACAGATACGCAGTATTTT. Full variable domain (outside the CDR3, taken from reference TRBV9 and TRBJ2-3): DSGVTQTPKHLITATGQRVTLRCSPRSGDLSVYWYQQSLDQGLQFLIQYYNGEERAKGNILERFSAQQFPDLHSELNLSSLELGDSALYFCASSVVSGGTDTQYFGPGTRLTVL.

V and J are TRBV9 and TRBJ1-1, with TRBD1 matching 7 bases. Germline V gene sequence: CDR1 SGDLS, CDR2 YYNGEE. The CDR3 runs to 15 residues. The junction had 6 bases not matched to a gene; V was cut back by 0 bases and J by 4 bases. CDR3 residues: CASSVDEGAGTEAFF. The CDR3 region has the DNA TGTGCCAGCAGCGTAGACGAGGGGGCGGGCACTGAAGCTTTCTTT.

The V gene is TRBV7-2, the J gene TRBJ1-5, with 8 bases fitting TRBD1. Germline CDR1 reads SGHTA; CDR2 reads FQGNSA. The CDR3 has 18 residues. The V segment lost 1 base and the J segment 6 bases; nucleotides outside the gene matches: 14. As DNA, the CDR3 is TGTGCCAGCAGCTTAGTAACAGGGGGTTACTTTCTGGGTCAGCCCCAGCATTTT. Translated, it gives CASSLVTGGYFLGQPQHF.

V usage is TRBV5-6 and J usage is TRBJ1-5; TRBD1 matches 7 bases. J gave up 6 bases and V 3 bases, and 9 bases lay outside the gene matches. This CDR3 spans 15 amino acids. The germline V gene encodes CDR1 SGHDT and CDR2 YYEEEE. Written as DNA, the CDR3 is TGTGCCAGCAGCTCGTGGGCACAGGGGAGTCAGCCCCAGCATTTT. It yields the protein CASSSWAQGSQPQHF.

CDR3 protein: CASSPIGYTF. CDR3 bases: TGTGCCAGCAGCCCAATTGGCTACACCTTC. The chain joins TRBV5-8 to TRBJ1-2; D is ambiguous. The germline V gene encodes CDR1 SGHTS and CDR2 YDEGEE. V was clipped by 4 bases and J by 7 bases, with 5 bases between them. CDR3 length: 10 amino acids.

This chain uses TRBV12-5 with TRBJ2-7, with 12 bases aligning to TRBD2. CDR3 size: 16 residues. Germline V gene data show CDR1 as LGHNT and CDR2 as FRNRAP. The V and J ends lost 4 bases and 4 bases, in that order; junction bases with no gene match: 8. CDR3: CASGWTSGDDNYEQYF. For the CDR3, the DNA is TGTGCTAGTGGTTGGACTAGCGGGGATGACAATTACGAGCAGTACTTC.

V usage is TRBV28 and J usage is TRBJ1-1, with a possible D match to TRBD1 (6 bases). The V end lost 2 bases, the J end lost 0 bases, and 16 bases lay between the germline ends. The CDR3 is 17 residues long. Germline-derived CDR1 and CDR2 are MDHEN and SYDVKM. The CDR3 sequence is CASSLASRGPMNTEAFF. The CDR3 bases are TGTGCCAGCAGTTTAGCCTCCAGGGGCCCAATGAACACTGAAGCTTTCTTT.

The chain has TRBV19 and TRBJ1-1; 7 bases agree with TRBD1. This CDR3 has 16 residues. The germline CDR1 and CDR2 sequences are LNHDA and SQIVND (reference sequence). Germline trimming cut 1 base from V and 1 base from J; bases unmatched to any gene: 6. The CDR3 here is CASSIGAGGWNTEAFF. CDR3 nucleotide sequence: TGTGCCAGTAGTATAGGGGCAGGGGGATGGAACACTGAAGCTTTCTTT.

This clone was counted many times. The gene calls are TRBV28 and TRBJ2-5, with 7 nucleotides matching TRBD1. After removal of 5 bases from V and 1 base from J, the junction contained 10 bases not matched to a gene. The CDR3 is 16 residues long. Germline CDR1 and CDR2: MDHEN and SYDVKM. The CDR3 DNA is TGTGCCAGCAGTCCAAACAGGGGAACCGGCCAAGAGACCCAGTACTTC. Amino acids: CASSPNRGTGQETQYF.

The CDR3 DNA reads as TGTGCCAGCAGCTCCGTCCGGGCTGGGGCCAACGTCCTGACTTTC. Its translation: CASSSVRAGANVLTF. This chain joins TRBV14 and TRBJ2-6; D is uncertain. Germline values: CDR1 SGHDN, CDR2 FVKESK. The CDR3 has 15 amino acids. V dropped 5 bases and J dropped 2 bases, with 10 bases sitting between them.

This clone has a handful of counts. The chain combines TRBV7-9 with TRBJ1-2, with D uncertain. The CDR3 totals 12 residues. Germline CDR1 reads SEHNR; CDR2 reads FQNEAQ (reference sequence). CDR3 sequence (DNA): TGTGCTACGACGGGAGTTAACTATGGCTACACCTTC. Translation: CATTGVNYGYTF.

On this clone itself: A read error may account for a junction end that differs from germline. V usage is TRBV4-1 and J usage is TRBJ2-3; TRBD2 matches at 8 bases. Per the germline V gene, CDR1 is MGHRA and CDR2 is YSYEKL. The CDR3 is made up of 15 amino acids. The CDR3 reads CASSQDRGGPDTQYF. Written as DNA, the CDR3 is TGTGCCAGCAGCCAAGATCGGGGGGGCCCAGATACGCAGTATTTT.

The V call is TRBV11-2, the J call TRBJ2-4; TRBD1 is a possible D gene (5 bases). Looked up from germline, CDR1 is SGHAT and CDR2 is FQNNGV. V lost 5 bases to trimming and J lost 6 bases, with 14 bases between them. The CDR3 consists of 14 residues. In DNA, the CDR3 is TGTGCCAGCAGCCTCCCCCTTAGGGGAAACATTCAGTACTTC. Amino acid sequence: CASSLPLRGNIQYF. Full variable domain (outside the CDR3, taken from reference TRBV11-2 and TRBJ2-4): EAGVAQSPRYKIIEKRQSVAFWCNPISGHATLYWYQQILGQGPKLLIQFQNNGVVDDSQLPKDRFSAERLKGVDSTLKIQPAKLEDSAVYLCASSLPLRGNIQYFGAGTRLSVL.

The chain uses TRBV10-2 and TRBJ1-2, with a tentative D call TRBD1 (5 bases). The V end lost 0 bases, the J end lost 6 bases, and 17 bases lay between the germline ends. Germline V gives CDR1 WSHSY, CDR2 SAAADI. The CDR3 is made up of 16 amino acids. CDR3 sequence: CASSESTEWGEDGYTF. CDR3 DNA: TGCGCCAGCAGTGAGTCGACCGAGTGGGGGGAGGATGGCTACACCTTC.

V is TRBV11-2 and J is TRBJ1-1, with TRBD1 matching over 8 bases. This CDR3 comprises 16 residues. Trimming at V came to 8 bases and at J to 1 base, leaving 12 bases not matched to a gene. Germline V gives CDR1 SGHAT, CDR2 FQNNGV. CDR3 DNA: TGTGCCAGCCTCCATAATTTGGACAGGGAGAACACTGAAGCTTTCTTT. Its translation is CASLHNLDRENTEAFF. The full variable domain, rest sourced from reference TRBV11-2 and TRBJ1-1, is EAGVAQSPRYKIIEKRQSVAFWCNPISGHATLYWYQQILGQGPKLLIQFQNNGVVDDSQLPKDRFSAERLKGVDSTLKIQPAKLEDSAVYLCASLHNLDRENTEAFFGQGTRLTVV.

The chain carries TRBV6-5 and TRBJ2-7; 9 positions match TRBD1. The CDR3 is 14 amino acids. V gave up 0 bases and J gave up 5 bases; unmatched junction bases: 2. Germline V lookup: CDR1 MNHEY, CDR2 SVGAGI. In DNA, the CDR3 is TGTGCCAGCAGTTACTCGGGGACAGGGAACGAGCAGTACTTC. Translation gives CASSYSGTGNEQYF.

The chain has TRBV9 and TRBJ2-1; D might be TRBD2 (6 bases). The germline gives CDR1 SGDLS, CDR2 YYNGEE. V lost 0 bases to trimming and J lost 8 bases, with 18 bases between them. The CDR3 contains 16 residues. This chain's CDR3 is CASSVAWGVVGDEQFF. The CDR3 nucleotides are TGTGCCAGCAGCGTAGCATGGGGGGTGGTGGGCGATGAGCAGTTCTTC.

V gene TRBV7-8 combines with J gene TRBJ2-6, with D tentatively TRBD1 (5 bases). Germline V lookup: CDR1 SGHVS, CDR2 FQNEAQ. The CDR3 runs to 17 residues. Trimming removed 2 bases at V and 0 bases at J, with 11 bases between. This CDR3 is CASSLWAGPSGANVLTF. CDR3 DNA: TGTGCCAGCAGCTTATGGGCAGGGCCCTCTGGGGCCAACGTCCTGACTTTC.